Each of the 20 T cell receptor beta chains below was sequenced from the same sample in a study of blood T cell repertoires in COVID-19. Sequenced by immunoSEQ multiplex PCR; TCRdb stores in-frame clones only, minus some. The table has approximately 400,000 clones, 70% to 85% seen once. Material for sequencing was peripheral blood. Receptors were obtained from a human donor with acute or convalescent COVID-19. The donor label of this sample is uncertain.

DNA for the CDR3: TGCAGCGTTGACGGGCAGGGGTTCGCCAGTGGTGGCTACACCTTC. It yields the protein CSVDGQGFASGGYTF. The chain combines TRBV29-1 with TRBJ1-2, with D possibly being TRBD1 (6 bases). The CDR3 spans 15 residues. Germline V gives CDR1 SQVTM, CDR2 ANQGSEA. The V gene lost 3 bases and the J gene lost 7 bases, with 21 bases spanning the gap.

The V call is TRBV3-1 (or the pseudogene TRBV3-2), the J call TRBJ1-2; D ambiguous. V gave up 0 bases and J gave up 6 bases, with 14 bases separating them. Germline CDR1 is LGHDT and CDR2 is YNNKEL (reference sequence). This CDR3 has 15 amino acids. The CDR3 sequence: CASSQDRAGLDGYTF. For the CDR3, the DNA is TGTGCCAGCAGCCAAGATAGGGCAGGACTCGATGGCTACACCTTC.

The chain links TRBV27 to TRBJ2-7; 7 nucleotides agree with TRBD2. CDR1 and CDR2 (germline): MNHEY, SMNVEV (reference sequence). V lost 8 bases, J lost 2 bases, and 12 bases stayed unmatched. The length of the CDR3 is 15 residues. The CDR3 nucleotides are TGTGCCAGCTCCTGGGAGGCGGGAGTTACCTACGAGCAGTACTTC. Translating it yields CASSWEAGVTYEQYF.

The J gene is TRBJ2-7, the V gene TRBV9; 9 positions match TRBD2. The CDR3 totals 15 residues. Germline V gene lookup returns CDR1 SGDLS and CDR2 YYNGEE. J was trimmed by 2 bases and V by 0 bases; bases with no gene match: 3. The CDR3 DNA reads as TGTGCCAGCAGCGTAGCGCCTAGCGGGGCCTACGAGCAGTACTTC. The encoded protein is CASSVAPSGAYEQYF.

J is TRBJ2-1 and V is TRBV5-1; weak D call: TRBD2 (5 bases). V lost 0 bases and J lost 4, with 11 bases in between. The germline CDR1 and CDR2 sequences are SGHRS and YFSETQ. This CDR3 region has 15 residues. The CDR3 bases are TGCGCCAGCAGCTTGGGACGGAGCGGTTACAATGAGCAGTTCTTC. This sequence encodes CASSLGRSGYNEQFF.

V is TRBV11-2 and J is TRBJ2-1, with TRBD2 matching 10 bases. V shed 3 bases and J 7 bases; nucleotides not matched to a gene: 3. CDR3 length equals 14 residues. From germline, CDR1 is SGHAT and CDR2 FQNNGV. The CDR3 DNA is TGTGCCAGCAGCTTCACTAGCGGGAATAATGAGCAGTTCTTC. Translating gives CASSFTSGNNEQFF.

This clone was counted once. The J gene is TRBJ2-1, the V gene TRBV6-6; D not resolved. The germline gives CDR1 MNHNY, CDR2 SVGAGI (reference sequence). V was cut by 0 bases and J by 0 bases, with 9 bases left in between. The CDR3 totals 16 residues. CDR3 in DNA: TGTGCCAGCAGTTACTCGAGTCCGAGCTCCTACAATGAGCAGTTCTTC. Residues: CASSYSSPSSYNEQFF.

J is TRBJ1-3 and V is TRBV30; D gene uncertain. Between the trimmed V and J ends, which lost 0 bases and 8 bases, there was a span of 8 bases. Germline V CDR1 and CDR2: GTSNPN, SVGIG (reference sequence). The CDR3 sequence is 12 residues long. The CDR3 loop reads CAWSVQVDTIYF. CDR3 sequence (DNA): TGTGCCTGGAGTGTACAAGTCGACACCATATATTTT.

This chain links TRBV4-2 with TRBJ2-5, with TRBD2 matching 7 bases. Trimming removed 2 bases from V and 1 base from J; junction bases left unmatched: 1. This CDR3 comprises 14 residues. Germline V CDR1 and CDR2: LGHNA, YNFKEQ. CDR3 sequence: CASSQPGGQETQYF. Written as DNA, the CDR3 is TGTGCCAGCAGCCAACCGGGGGGCCAAGAGACCCAGTACTTC.

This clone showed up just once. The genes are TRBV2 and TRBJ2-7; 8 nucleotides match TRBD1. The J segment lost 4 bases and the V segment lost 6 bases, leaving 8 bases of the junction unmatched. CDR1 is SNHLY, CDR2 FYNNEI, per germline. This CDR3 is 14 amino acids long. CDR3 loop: CASRDDRGQYEQYF. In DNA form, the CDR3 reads TGTGCCAGCAGAGACGACAGGGGTCAATACGAGCAGTACTTC.

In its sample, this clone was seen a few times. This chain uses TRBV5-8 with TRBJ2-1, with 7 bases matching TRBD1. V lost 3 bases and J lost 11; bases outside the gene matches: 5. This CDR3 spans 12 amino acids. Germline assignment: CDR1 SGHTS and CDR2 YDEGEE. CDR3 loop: CASSWRQGKQFF. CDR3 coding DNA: TGTGCCAGCAGCTGGCGACAGGGAAAGCAGTTCTTC.

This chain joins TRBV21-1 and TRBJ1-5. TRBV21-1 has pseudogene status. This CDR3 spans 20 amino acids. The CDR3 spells CASSKALGQGAGYSNQPQHF. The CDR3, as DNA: TGTGCCAGCAGCAAAGCGCTTGGTCAGGGAGCGGGATATAGCAATCAGCCCCAGCATTTT.

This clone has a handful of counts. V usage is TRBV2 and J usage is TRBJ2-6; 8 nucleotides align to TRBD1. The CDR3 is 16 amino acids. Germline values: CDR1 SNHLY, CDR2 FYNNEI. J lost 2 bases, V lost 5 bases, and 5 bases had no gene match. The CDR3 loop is CASSFGTGTGANVLTF. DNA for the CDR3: TGTGCCAGCAGTTTCGGGACAGGTACTGGGGCCAACGTCCTGACTTTC.

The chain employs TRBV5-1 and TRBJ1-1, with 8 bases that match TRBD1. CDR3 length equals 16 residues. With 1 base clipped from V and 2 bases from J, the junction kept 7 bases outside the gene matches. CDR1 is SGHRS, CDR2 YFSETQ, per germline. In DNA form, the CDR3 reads TGCGCCAGCAGCTTGACCGGACAGGGAACTAACACTGAAGCTTTCTTT. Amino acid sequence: CASSLTGQGTNTEAFF. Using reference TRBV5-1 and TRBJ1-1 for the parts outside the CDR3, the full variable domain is KAGVTQTPRYLIKTRGQQVTLSCSPISGHRSVSWYQQTPGQGLQFLFEYFSETQRNKGNFPGRFSGRQFSNSRSEMNVSTLELGDSALYLCASSLTGQGTNTEAFFGQGTRLTVV.

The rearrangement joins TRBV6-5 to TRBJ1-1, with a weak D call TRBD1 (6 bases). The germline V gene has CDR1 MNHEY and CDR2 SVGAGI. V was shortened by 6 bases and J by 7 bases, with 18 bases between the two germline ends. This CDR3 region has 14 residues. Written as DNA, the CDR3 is TGTGCCAGCAGCGATCTCGACAGGTCGGTTGAAGCTTTCTTT. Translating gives CASSDLDRSVEAFF.

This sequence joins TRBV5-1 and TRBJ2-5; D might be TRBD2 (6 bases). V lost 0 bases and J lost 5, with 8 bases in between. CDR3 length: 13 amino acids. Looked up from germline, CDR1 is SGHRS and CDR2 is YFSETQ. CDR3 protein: CASSLGLGETQYF. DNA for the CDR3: TGCGCCAGCAGCTTGGGACTAGGGGAGACCCAGTACTTC. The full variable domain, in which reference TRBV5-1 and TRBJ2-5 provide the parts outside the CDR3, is KAGVTQTPRYLIKTRGQQVTLSCSPISGHRSVSWYQQTPGQGLQFLFEYFSETQRNKGNFPGRFSGRQFSNSRSEMNVSTLELGDSALYLCASSLGLGETQYFGPGTRLLVL.

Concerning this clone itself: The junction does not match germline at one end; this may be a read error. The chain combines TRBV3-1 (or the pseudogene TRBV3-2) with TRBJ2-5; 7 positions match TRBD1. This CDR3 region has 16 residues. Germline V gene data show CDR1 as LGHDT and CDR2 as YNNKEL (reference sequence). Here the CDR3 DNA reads TGTGCCAGCAGACAAGGATTACAGGGGAATTGGGAGACCCAGTACTTC. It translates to CASRQGLQGNWETQYF.

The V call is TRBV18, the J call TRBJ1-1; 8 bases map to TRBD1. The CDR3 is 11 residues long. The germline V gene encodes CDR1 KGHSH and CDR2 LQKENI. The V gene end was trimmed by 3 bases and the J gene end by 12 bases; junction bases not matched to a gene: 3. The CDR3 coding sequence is TGTGCCAGCTCACCCGGGACAGGAACTTTCTTT. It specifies CASSPGTGTFF. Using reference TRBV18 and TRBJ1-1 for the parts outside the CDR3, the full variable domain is NAGVMQNPRHLVRRRGQEARLRCSPMKGHSHVYWYRQLPEEGLKFMVYLQKENIIDESGMPKERFSAEFPKEGPSILRIQQVVRGDSAAYFCASSPGTGTFFGQGTRLTVV.

The CDR3 reads CSVRSGHNEQFF. CDR3 nucleotides: TGCAGCGTTCGGTCAGGTCACAATGAGCAGTTCTTC. The chain employs TRBV29-1 and TRBJ2-1; D is unclear. Germline-derived CDR1 and CDR2 are SQVTM and ANQGSEA. Trimming left V 5 bases short and J 5 bases short, with 10 bases between. The CDR3 has 12 residues.

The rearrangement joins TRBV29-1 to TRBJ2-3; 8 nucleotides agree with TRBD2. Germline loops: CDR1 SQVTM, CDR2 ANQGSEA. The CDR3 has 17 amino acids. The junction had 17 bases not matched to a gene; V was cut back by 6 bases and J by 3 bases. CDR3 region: CSVGGDSGKRVTDTQYF. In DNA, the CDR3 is TGCAGCGTCGGGGGGGATAGCGGAAAGAGGGTAACAGATACGCAGTATTTT.